Below, 15 T cell receptor beta chains from the same sample are listed, as sequenced in a study of T cell repertoires in cytomegalovirus infection (dated by TCRdb to the late 2010s). The treatment or condition tag for this specimen amounts to: in vitro stimulation with specific CMV peptide epitopes to enrich CMV-specific T cells. The sequencer listed for this sample is Illumina HiSeq 1500. Using fastp at Q25 and MiXCR, TCRdb reprocessed the public reads and kept productive beta chains. Here each entry gathers all rows of one CDR3 protein and keeps the most common genes and DNA. Within this sample are a few hundred thousand distinct CDR3 sequences, with almost 40% of them counted one time only. The leading ten clones occupy around 46% of the sample. These TCRs are of unknown antigen specificity. The source was cultured PBMCs, collected from culture after CMV antigen stimulation. Source of these receptors: a human donor in good health (CMV status not recorded). Some clones in this sample may be carry-over from other donors' samples.

This chain joins TRBV2 and TRBJ1-1; perhaps TRBD1 as D (5 bases). Trimming took 3 bases from V and 0 from J, leaving 14 bases between them. The length of the CDR3 is 16 residues. Per the germline V gene, CDR1 is SNHLY and CDR2 is FYNNEI. CDR3 in DNA: TGTGCCAGCAGTGAGCAGGGCTACCTCTTGAACACTGAAGCTTTCTTT. Translation gives CASSEQGYLLNTEAFF.

This rearrangement joins TRBV5-4 to TRBJ2-6; D is undetermined. Germline loops: CDR1 SGHNT, CDR2 YYREEE (reference sequence). Trimming took 4 bases from V and 1 from J, leaving 12 bases between them. This CDR3 region has 16 residues. The chain's CDR3 is CASSLPPASGANVLTF. As DNA, the CDR3 is TGTGCCAGCAGCCTTCCCCCTGCGTCTGGGGCCAACGTCCTGACTTTC. The full variable domain, its missing parts supplied by reference TRBV5-4 and TRBJ2-6, is ETGVTQSPTHLIKTRGQQVTLRCSSQSGHNTVSWYQQALGQGPQFIFQYYREEENGRGNFPPRFSGLQFPNYSSELNVNALELDDSALYLCASSLPPASGANVLTFGAGSRLTVL.

This clonotype came up many times. This chain uses TRBV7-2 with TRBJ1-5, with TRBD1 matching over 8 bases. The CDR3 runs to 15 residues. Germline-derived CDR1 and CDR2 are SGHTA and FQGNSA. Unmatched junction bases numbered 8, after V lost 5 bases and J lost 5 bases. The CDR3 DNA is TGTGCCAGCAGCCCGGACAGGGCGGGATATCAGCCCCAGCATTTT. Translation gives CASSPDRAGYQPQHF.

The chain is built from TRBV6-5 and TRBJ1-6; 7 bases are shared with TRBD1. This CDR3 spans 13 amino acids. The germline CDR1 and CDR2 sequences are MNHEY and SVGAGI. V gave up 10 bases and J gave up 7 bases; unmatched junction bases: 7. The DNA for the CDR3 is TGTGCCACCCACAGGGGTGGAAATTCACCCCTCCACTTT. Its translation: CATHRGGNSPLHF.

The DNA of the CDR3 is TGCAGTGCTAGCTCTAAGCATGGACCCCTAGGGACCCAGTACTTC. Protein: CSASSKHGPLGTQYF. The V and J genes are TRBV20-1 and TRBJ2-5; D is uncertain. The CDR3 runs to 15 residues. V lost 3 bases and J 7 bases, leaving 21 bases between the germline ends. Germline V CDR1 and CDR2: DFQATT, SNEGSKA (reference sequence).

The CDR3 DNA reads TGTGCCAGCAGCTTAACGCAGAGGCCCAGCTCCTACAATGAGCAGTTCTTC. Its protein product is CASSLTQRPSSYNEQFF. The chain uses TRBV7-2 and TRBJ2-1, with D hard to call. The V end was cut by 2 bases, the J end by 0 bases, with 14 bases between. CDR3 size: 17 residues. The germline V gene encodes CDR1 SGHTA and CDR2 FQGNSA.

This chain uses TRBV28 with TRBJ1-5; maybe TRBD1 (6 bases). The CDR3 loop spans 14 amino acids. V was trimmed by 2 bases and J by 11 bases, leaving 16 bases between them. CDR1 and CDR2 from the germline V gene are MDHEN and SYDVKM. In DNA form, the CDR3 reads TGTGCCAGCAGTTTACTAGGGGGAGTGAGGTCCCAGCATTTT. Its translation is CASSLLGGVRSQHF.

This sequence joins TRBV7-2 and TRBJ1-2; D remains ambiguous. Germline loops: CDR1 SGHTA, CDR2 FQGNSA. This CDR3 has 14 amino acids. The germline V and J ends were trimmed by 5 bases and 4 bases, with 14 bases remaining between them. The CDR3 loop is CASSKRSEFYGYTF. For the CDR3, the DNA is TGTGCCAGCAGCAAACGGTCCGAATTCTATGGCTACACCTTC.

The chain uses TRBV6-5 and TRBJ1-1; the match to TRBD1 covers 10 bases. The V and J ends lost 5 bases and 4 bases, in that order; junction bases with no gene match: 4. The CDR3 is 14 residues long. Per the germline V gene, CDR1 is MNHEY and CDR2 is SVGAGI. Here the CDR3 reads CASSPGQGTTEAFF. CDR3 DNA sequence: TGTGCCAGCAGTCCGGGACAGGGGACCACTGAAGCTTTCTTT.

At least ten counts were recorded for this clonotype. The chain couples TRBV18 to TRBJ1-5; D possibly corresponds to TRBD1 (5 bases). Trimming pared 8 bases from V and 5 bases from J, leaving 13 bases between. There are 13 residues in the CDR3. Germline V CDR1 and CDR2: KGHSH, LQKENI. The CDR3 sequence is CASSPGQDQPQHF. For the CDR3, the DNA is TGTGCCAGCAGCCCCGGACAAGATCAGCCCCAGCATTTT.

This chain connects TRBV7-9 to TRBJ2-2, with D hard to call. The CDR3 length is 13 residues. Trimming took 7 bases from V and 4 from J, leaving 10 bases between them. Germline CDR1 SEHNR, CDR2 FQNEAQ (reference sequence). DNA for the CDR3: TGTGCCAGCACCCCTCTGCCCACCGGGGAGCTGTTTTTT. Translating gives CASTPLPTGELFF. Filled out from reference TRBV7-9 and TRBJ2-2, the complete variable domain reads DTGVSQNPRHKITKRGQNVTFRCDPISEHNRLYWYRQTLGQGPEFLTYFQNEAQLEKSRLLSDRFSAERPKGSFSTLEIQRTEQGDSAMYLCASTPLPTGELFFGEGSRLTVL.

This chain joins TRBV12-3 or TRBV12-4 and TRBJ1-1; TRBD1 matches 7 bases. The V segment lost 5 bases and the J segment 5 bases; nucleotides outside the gene matches: 2. The CDR3 has 12 amino acids. For the CDR3, the DNA is TGTGCCAGCAGTACAGGGGTGACTGAAGCTTTCTTT. It is translated as CASSTGVTEAFF.

This clonotype appeared a single time. This chain joins TRBV6-2 or TRBV6-3 and TRBJ1-2; TRBD1 might be the D (6 bases). The CDR3 has 11 amino acids. The V end was cut by 7 bases, the J end by 8 bases, with 11 bases between. Germline V gene sequence: CDR1 MNHEY, CDR2 SVGEGT. The CDR3 coding sequence is TGTGCCAGCAACCAGGGGCGAGGCTACACCTTC. Its translation: CASNQGRGYTF.

The chain carries TRBV15 and TRBJ1-5, with 11 positions matching TRBD1. There are 16 residues in the CDR3. Germline lookup yields CDR1 LNHNV and CDR2 YYDKDF (reference sequence). V lost 6 bases, J lost 5 bases, and 9 bases stayed unmatched. The CDR3 loop is CATRGSGQGVDQPQHF. CDR3 sequence (DNA): TGTGCCACCAGGGGTTCGGGACAGGGGGTGGATCAGCCCCAGCATTTT.

V usage is TRBV7-8 and J usage is TRBJ2-1, with 10 bases lining up with TRBD2. In germline, CDR1 is SGHVS, CDR2 FQNEAQ. This CDR3 region has 17 residues. Losses at the gene ends were 2 bases for V and 2 bases for J; bases not matched to a gene: 6. Here the CDR3 reads CASSLSRLAGAYNEQFF. CDR3 nucleotide sequence: TGTGCCAGCAGCTTATCCCGCCTAGCGGGGGCCTACAATGAGCAGTTCTTC.